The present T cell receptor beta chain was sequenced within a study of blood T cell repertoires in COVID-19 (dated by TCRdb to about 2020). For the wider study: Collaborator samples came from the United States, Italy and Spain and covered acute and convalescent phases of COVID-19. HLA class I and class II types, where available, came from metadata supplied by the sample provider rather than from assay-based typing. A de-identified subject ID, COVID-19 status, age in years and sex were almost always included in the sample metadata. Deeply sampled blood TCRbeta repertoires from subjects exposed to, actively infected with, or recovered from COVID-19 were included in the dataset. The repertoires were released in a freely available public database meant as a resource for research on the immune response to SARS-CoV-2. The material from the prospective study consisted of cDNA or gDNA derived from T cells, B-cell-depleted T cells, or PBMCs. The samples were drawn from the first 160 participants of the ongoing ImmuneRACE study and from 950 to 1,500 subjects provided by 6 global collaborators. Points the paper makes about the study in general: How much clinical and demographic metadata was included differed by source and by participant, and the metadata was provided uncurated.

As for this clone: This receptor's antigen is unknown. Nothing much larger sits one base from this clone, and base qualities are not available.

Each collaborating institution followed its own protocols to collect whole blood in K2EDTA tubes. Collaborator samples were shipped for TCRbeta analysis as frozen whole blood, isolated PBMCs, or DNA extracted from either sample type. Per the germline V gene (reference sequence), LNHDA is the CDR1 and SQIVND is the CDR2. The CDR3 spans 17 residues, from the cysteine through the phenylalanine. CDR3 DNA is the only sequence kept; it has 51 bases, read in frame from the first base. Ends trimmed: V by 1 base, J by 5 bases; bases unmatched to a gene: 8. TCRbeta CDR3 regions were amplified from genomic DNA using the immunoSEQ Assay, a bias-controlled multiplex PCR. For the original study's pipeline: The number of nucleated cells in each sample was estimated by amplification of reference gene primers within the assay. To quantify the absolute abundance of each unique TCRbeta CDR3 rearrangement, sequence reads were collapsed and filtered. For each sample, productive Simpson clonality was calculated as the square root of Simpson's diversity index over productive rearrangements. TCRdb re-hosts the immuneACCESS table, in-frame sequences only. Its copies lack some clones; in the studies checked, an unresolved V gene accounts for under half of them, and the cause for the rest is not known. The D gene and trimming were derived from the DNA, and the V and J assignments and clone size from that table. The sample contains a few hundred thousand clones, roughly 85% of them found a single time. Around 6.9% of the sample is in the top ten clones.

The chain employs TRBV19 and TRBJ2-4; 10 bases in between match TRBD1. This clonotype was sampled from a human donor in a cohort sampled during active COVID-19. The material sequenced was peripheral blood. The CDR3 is CASSIGRDRGHENIQYF. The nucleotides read TGTGCCAGTAGTATAGGGCGGGACAGGGGACATGAAAACATTCAGTACTTC.